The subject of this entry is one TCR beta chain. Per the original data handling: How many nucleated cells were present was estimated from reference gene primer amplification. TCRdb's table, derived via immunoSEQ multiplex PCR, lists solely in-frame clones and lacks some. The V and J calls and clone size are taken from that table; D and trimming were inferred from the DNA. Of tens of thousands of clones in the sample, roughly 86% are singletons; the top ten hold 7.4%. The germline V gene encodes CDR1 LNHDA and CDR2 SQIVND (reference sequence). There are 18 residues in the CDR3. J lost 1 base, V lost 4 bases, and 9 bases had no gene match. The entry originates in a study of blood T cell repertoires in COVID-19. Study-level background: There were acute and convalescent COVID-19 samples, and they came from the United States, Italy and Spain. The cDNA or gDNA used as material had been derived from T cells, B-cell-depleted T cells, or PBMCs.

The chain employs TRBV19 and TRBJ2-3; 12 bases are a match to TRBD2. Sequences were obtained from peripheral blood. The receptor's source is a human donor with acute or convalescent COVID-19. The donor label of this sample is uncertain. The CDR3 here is CASSKRLAGGPGTDTQYF. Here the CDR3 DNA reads TGTGCCAGTAGTAAGAGGCTAGCGGGGGGGCCCGGCACAGATACGCAGTATTTT. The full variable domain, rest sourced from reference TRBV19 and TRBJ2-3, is DGGITQSPKYLFRKEGQNVTLSCEQNLNHDAMYWYRQDPGQGLRLIYYSQIVNDFQKGDIAEGYSVSREKKESFPLTVTSAQKNPTAFYLCASSKRLAGGPGTDTQYFGPGTRLTVL.